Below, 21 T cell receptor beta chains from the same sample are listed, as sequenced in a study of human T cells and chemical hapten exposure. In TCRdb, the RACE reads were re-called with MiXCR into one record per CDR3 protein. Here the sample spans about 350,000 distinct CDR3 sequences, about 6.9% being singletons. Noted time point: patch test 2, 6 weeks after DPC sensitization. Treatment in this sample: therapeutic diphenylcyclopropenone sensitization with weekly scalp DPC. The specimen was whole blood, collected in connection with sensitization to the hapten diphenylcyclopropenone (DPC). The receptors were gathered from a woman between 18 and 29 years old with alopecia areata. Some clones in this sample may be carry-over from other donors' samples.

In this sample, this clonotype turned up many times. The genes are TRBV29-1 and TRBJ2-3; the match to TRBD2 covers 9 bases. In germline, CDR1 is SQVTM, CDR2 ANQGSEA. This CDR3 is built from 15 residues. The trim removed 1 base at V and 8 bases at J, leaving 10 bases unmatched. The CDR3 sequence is CSVEVTAGGSGTQYF. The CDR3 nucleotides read TGCAGCGTTGAAGTCACAGCGGGGGGCTCGGGTACGCAGTATTTT.

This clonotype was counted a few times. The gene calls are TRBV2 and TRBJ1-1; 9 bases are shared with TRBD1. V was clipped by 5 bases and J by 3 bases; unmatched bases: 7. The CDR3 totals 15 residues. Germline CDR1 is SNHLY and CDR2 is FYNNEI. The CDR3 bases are TGTGCCAGCAGTCCACAGGGGGCGGATGACACTGAAGCTTTCTTT. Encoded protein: CASSPQGADDTEAFF.

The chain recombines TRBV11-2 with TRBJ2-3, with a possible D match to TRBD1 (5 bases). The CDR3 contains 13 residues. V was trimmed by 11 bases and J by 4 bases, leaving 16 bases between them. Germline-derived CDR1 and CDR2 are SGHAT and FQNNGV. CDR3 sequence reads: CAGEGEGADTQYF. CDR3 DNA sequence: TGTGCCGGCGAAGGGGAAGGGGCAGATACGCAGTATTTT.

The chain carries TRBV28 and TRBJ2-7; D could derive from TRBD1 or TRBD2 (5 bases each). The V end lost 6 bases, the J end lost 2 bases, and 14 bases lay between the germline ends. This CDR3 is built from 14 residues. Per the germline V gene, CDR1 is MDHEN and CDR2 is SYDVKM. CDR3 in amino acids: CASRMGPGPYEQYF. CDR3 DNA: TGTGCCAGCAGGATGGGACCAGGGCCCTACGAGCAGTACTTC.

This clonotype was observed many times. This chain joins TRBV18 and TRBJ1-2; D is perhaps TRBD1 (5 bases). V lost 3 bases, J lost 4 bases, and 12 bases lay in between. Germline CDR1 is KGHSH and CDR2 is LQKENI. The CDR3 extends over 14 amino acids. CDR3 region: CASSPGGSPYGYTF. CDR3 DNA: TGTGCCAGCTCACCGGGGGGTTCCCCCTATGGCTACACCTTC.

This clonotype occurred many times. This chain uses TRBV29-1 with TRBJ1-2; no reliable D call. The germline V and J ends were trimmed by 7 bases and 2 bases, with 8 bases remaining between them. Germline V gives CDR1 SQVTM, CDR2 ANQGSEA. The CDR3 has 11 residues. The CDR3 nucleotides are TGCAGCGCAGGACGGAACTATGGCTACACCTTC. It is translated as CSAGRNYGYTF.

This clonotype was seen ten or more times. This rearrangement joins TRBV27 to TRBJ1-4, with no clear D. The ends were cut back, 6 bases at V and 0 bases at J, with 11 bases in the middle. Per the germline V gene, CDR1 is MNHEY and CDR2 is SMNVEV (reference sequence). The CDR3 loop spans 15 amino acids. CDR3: CASSRKVATNEKLFF. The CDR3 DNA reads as TGTGCCAGCAGCCGTAAAGTTGCAACTAATGAAAAACTGTTTTTT.

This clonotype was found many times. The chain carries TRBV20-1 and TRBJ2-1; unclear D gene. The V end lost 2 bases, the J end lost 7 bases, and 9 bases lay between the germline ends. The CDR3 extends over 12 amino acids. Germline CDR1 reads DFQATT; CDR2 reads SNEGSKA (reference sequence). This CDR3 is CSARPGWNEQFF. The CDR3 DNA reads TGCAGTGCTAGACCCGGGTGGAATGAGCAGTTCTTC.

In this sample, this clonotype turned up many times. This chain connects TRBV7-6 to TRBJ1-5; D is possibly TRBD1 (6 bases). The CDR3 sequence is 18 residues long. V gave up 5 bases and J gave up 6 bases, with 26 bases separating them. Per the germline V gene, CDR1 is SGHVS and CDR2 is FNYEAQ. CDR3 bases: TGTGCCAGCAGCCTTGCTCATCGGGACACAGGTCGAGGTCAGCCCCAGCATTTT. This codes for CASSLAHRDTGRGQPQHF.

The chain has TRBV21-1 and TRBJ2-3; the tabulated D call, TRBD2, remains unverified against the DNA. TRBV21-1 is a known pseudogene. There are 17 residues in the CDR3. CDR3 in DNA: TGTGCCAGCAGCCGAAAATCGCTAGCGGGGGACACAGATACGCAGTATTTT. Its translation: CASSRKSLAGDTDTQYF.

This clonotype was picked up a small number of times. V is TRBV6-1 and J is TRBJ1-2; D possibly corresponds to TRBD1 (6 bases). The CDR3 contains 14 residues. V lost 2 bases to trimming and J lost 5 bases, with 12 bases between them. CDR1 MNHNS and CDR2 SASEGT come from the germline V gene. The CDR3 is CASSEPAGAYGYTF. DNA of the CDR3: TGTGCCAGCAGTGAACCGGCAGGGGCGTATGGCTACACCTTC.

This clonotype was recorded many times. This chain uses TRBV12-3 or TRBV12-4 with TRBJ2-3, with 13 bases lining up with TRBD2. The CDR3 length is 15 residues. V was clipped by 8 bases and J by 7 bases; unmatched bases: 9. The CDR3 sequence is CASRPTSGGAYTQYF. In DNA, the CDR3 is TGTGCCAGCCGTCCCACTAGCGGGGGGGCGTATACGCAGTATTTT.

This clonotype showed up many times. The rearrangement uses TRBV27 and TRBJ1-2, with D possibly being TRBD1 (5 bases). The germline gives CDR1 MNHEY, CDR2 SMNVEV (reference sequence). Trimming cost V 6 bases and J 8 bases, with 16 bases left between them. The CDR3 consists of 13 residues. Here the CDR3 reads CASSYGGFWGYTF. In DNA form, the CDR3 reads TGTGCCAGCAGCTATGGGGGGTTCTGGGGCTACACCTTC.

The DNA of the CDR3 is TGTGCCAGCCGAGAGGGGATTAGCAATCAGCCCCAGCATTTT. It specifies CASREGISNQPQHF. The genes are TRBV27 and TRBJ1-5; maybe TRBD1 (5 bases). This CDR3 has 14 amino acids. V lost 8 bases and J 0 bases, leaving 11 bases between the germline ends. The germline gives CDR1 MNHEY, CDR2 SMNVEV (reference sequence).

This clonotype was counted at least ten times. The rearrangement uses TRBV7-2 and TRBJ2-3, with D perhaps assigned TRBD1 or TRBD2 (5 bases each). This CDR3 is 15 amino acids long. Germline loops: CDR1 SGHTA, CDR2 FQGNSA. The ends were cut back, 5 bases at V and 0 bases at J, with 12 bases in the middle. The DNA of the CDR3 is TGTGCCAGCAGCCGGGGCCTTCTTAGCACAGATACGCAGTATTTT. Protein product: CASSRGLLSTDTQYF. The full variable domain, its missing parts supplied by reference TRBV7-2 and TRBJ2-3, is GAGVSQSPSNKVTEKGKDVELRCDPISGHTALYWYRQSLGQGLEFLIYFQGNSAPDKSGLPSDRFSAERTGGSVSTLTIQRTQQEDSAVYLCASSRGLLSTDTQYFGPGTRLTVL.

The CDR3 region has the DNA TGTGCCAGCTCACCACCGTCAGGGGCGTCTGGAAACACCATATATTTT. Its protein is CASSPPSGASGNTIYF. V is TRBV18 and J is TRBJ1-3; the D gene is possibly TRBD1 (6 bases). With 0 bases removed from V and 1 base from J, the gap between germline ends came to 10 bases. Germline V gives CDR1 KGHSH, CDR2 LQKENI. The CDR3 covers 16 residues.

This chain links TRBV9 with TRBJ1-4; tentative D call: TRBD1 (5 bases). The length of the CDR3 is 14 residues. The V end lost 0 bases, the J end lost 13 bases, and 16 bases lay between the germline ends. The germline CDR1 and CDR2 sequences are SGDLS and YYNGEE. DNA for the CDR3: TGTGCCAGCAGCGTAGATCCGGAGGGGAGGAGACTGTTTTTT. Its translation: CASSVDPEGRRLFF.

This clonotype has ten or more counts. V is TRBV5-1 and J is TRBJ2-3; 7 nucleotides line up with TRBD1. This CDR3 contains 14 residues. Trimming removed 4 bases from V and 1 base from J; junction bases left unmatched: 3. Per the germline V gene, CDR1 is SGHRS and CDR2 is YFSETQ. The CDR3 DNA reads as TGCGCCAGCAGCCGAGGGACAGGCACAGATACGCAGTATTTT. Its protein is CASSRGTGTDTQYF. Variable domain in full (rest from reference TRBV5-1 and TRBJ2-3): KAGVTQTPRYLIKTRGQQVTLSCSPISGHRSVSWYQQTPGQGLQFLFEYFSETQRNKGNFPGRFSGRQFSNSRSEMNVSTLELGDSALYLCASSRGTGTDTQYFGPGTRLTVL.

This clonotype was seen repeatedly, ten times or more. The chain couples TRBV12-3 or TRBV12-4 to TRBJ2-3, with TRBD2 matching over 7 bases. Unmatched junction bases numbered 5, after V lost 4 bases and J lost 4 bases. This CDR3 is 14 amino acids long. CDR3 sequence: CASSWDYRPDTQYF. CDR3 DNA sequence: TGTGCCAGCAGTTGGGACTATCGCCCAGATACGCAGTATTTT.

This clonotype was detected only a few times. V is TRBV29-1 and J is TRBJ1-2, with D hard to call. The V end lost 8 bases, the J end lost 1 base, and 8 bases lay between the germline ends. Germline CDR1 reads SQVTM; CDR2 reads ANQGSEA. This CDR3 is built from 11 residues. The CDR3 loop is CSSGDNYGYTF. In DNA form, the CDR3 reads TGCAGCAGCGGGGATAACTATGGCTACACCTTC.

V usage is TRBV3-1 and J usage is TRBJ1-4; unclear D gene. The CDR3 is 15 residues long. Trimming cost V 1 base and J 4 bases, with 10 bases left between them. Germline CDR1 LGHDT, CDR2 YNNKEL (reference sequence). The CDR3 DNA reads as TGTGCCAGCAGCCAAGCTGTGGCCGGTAATGAAAAACTGTTTTTT. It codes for CASSQAVAGNEKLFF.